These 16 T cell receptor beta chains share one sample of origin, sequenced in a study of Graves' ophthalmopathy and Graves' hyperthyroidism. Amplification of TCR beta CDR3 regions used RNA transcripts. Second-round multiplex PCR came after first-round RT-PCR with HTBI primers. TCRdb re-derived calls from the multiplex PCR reads in MiXCR, one entry per CDR3 protein. The sample has over a million distinct CDR3 sequences, roughly two fifths seen once; the top ten hold around 10%. Sequencing was performed on peripheral blood or thyroid tissue (not recorded which). All receptors come from an adult man with Graves' hyperthyroidism.

This clonotype came up many times. The chain uses TRBV4-1 and TRBJ2-7; D is unresolved. CDR3 length equals 15 residues. The germline V gene has CDR1 MGHRA and CDR2 YSYEKL. With 2 bases removed from V and 2 bases from J, the gap between germline ends came to 13 bases. This chain's CDR3 is CASSQLAEKTYEQYF. The CDR3 DNA follows: TGCGCCAGCAGCCAACTGGCAGAAAAGACCTACGAGCAGTACTTC.

This chain links TRBV6-2 or TRBV6-3 with TRBJ1-5; no clear D. Trimming shortened V by 7 bases and J by 0 bases, and 10 bases separated the two germline ends. The CDR3 spans 14 residues. Looked up from germline, CDR1 is MNHEY and CDR2 is SVGEGT. CDR3 loop: CASTESYSNQPQHF. The CDR3 region has the DNA TGTGCCAGCACGGAGAGCTATAGCAATCAGCCCCAGCATTTT.

The V and J genes are TRBV19 and TRBJ1-1; possibly TRBD1 for D (6 bases). The CDR3 is 16 amino acids. Germline V gene sequence: CDR1 LNHDA, CDR2 SQIVND (reference sequence). Trimming cost V 8 bases and J 2 bases, with 21 bases left between them. The CDR3 nucleotides are TGTGCCAGTTACAGGGTCGACGGTGTGAGAAACACTGAAGCTTTCTTT. This translates into CASYRVDGVRNTEAFF.

This clonotype was observed a handful of times. The rearrangement joins TRBV30 to TRBJ1-1; TRBD1 agrees at 7 bases. V trimming: 7 bases; J trimming: 5 bases; junction bases outside the gene matches: 4. The CDR3 totals 11 residues. Germline-derived CDR1 and CDR2 are GTSNPN and SVGIG (reference sequence). CDR3 loop: CALDRLTEAFF. CDR3 bases: TGTGCCTTGGACAGGCTGACTGAAGCTTTCTTT.

This clonotype was found a few times. The chain couples TRBV27 to TRBJ1-2; 9 bases fit TRBD1. Germline CDR1 reads MNHEY; CDR2 reads SMNVEV (reference sequence). The CDR3 loop spans 15 amino acids. V dropped 3 bases and J dropped 5; count of bases not matched to a gene: 7. CDR3 sequence: CASSFARDRVYGYTF. The CDR3 bases are TGTGCCAGCAGTTTTGCCCGGGACAGGGTGTATGGCTACACCTTC.

With regard to this clonotype: A much larger clone lies a single base off, so this may be a read error. V usage is TRBV7-3 and J usage is TRBJ2-7; D remains ambiguous. Germline V gives CDR1 SGHTA, CDR2 FQGTGA. The CDR3 is 13 residues long. V lost 7 bases, J lost 7 bases, and 17 bases lay in between. The CDR3 is CASKQTQVGEQYF. The CDR3, as DNA: TGTGCCAGCAAGCAGACCCAAGTAGGGGAGCAGTACTTC.

This clonotype was observed at least ten times. The genes are TRBV20-1 and TRBJ1-1, with D possibly matching TRBD1 (5 bases). Trimming took 5 bases from V and 9 from J, leaving 25 bases between them. Germline lookup yields CDR1 DFQATT and CDR2 SNEGSKA (reference sequence). This CDR3 is built from 15 residues. The CDR3 DNA sequence: TGCAGTGCTGAGTCGGCTGACAGTCCGCGTGGGAAAGCTTTCTTT. Translation gives CSAESADSPRGKAFF.

This clonotype has ten or more counts. This chain links TRBV20-1 with TRBJ1-5, with D possibly being TRBD1 (6 bases). V was pared by 6 bases and J by 3 bases, with 12 bases between. The CDR3 runs 13 residues. CDR1 and CDR2 (germline): DFQATT, SNEGSKA (reference sequence). This chain's CDR3 is CSAGGAFNQPQHF. CDR3 bases: TGCAGTGCCGGGGGGGCCTTCAATCAGCCCCAGCATTTT.

In this sample, this clonotype turned up a few times. The chain combines TRBV12-3 or TRBV12-4 with TRBJ1-4, with 7 bases identical to TRBD1. This CDR3 comprises 15 residues. The trim removed 3 bases at V and 6 bases at J, leaving 7 bases unmatched. The CDR3 is CASSFDRVEDEKLFF. CDR3 in DNA: TGTGCCAGCAGTTTCGACAGGGTGGAGGATGAAAAACTGTTTTTT.

This chain connects TRBV10-3 to TRBJ1-4; 10 positions agree with TRBD1. The V and J ends lost 10 bases and 0 bases, in that order; junction bases with no gene match: 17. The CDR3 is made up of 19 amino acids. The germline gives CDR1 ENHRY, CDR2 SYGVKD. The CDR3 sequence is CATHSGFGTGVATNEKLFF. CDR3 DNA: TGTGCCACCCATTCGGGGTTCGGGACAGGGGTTGCAACTAATGAAAAACTGTTTTTT.

This clonotype was seen ten or more times. The chain employs TRBV2 and TRBJ2-5; no clear D gene. The CDR3 has 16 residues. Germline V gives CDR1 SNHLY, CDR2 FYNNEI. Trimming pared 3 bases from V and 4 bases from J, leaving 18 bases between. CDR3 DNA: TGTGCCAGCAGTGAGGAGCGCCGTGGCCACCTAGAGACCCAGTACTTC. It yields the protein CASSEERRGHLETQYF. Drawing the rest from reference TRBV2 and TRBJ2-5, the complete variable domain is EPEVTQTPSHQVTQMGQEVILRCVPISNHLYFYWYRQILGQKVEFLVSFYNNEISEKSEIFDDQFSVERPDGSNFTLKIRSTKLEDSAMYFCASSEERRGHLETQYFGPGTRLLVL.

This chain uses TRBV12-3 or TRBV12-4 with TRBJ2-7, with 9 bases lining up with TRBD1. The CDR3 covers 14 residues. V gave up 4 bases and J gave up 13 bases; unmatched junction bases: 14. CDR3 residues: CASSYGMAGDRVYV. For the CDR3, the DNA is TGTGCCAGCAGTTACGGCATGGCCGGGGACAGGGTTTACGTC.

This clonotype was recorded at least ten times. CDR3 residues: CSASRGGGEGNQPQHF. CDR3 sequence (DNA): TGCAGTGCTAGTAGGGGGGGGGGCGAGGGCAATCAGCCCCAGCATTTT. V gene TRBV20-1 combines with J gene TRBJ1-5; D may be TRBD1 (6 bases). Per the germline V gene, CDR1 is DFQATT and CDR2 is SNEGSKA (reference sequence). The CDR3 is made up of 16 amino acids. The V gene lost 3 bases and the J gene lost 2 bases, with 17 bases spanning the gap.

This clonotype was seen ten or more times. As the CDR3 is not closed by the conserved phenylalanine or tryptophan, this likely results from a read error. The DNA is left out, because the CDR3 cannot be placed on it with certainty; the CDR3 is given as TCRdb lists it. V usage is TRBV2 and J usage is TRBJ2-5. Looked up from germline, CDR1 is SNHLY and CDR2 is FYNNEI. The CDR3 has 8 amino acids, counting both end residues. The CDR3 spells CASSSGVG.

This clonotype was recorded at least ten times. The chain is built from TRBV9 and TRBJ1-4, with D uncertain. The germline CDR1 and CDR2 sequences are SGDLS and YYNGEE. Trimming took 0 bases from V and 8 from J, leaving 14 bases between them. This CDR3 has 15 residues. This CDR3 is CASSVGKPGSEKLFF. The DNA for the CDR3 is TGTGCCAGCAGCGTAGGGAAACCGGGTAGCGAAAAACTGTTTTTT. The full variable domain, completed using reference TRBV9 and TRBJ1-4, is DSGVTQTPKHLITATGQRVTLRCSPRSGDLSVYWYQQSLDQGLQFLIQYYNGEERAKGNILERFSAQQFPDLHSELNLSSLELGDSALYFCASSVGKPGSEKLFFGSGTQLSVL.

The chain carries TRBV9 and TRBJ1-6; D is ambiguous. The V and J ends lost 2 bases and 1 base respectively, with 7 bases between them. The CDR3 spans 15 residues. CDR1 SGDLS and CDR2 YYNGEE come from the germline V gene. The CDR3 DNA reads as TGTGCCAGCAGCGTTGAGGATTCCTATAATTCACCCCTCCACTTT. It translates to CASSVEDSYNSPLHF. The full variable domain, its missing parts supplied by reference TRBV9 and TRBJ1-6, is DSGVTQTPKHLITATGQRVTLRCSPRSGDLSVYWYQQSLDQGLQFLIQYYNGEERAKGNILERFSAQQFPDLHSELNLSSLELGDSALYFCASSVEDSYNSPLHFGNGTRLTVT.